This T cell receptor (beta chain) is drawn from a study of T cells in Graves' hyperthyroidism and ophthalmopathy. Study at large: Any treatment followed the collection of peripheral blood at initial diagnosis.

Regions amplified from RNA transcripts were the TCR beta CDR3 regions. When the TCR CDR3 underwent first-round RT-PCR, the HTBI primer set was used. TCRdb independently ran MiXCR on the multiplex PCR reads; one entry per CDR3 protein. The repertoire holds under 400,000 distinct CDR3 sequences, with about a sixth as singletons. The sequence derives from a woman aged 18-30 years with Graves' hyperthyroidism that later progressed to Graves' ophthalmopathy. Sequencing input: blood.

The CDR3 sequence: CASSSPEGGTTDTQYF. The CDR3 coding sequence is TGTGCCAGCAGTTCCCCAGAGGGTGGAACCACAGATACGCAGTATTTT. The V gene is TRBV28, the J gene TRBJ2-3, with D perhaps TRBD2 (5 bases). Trimming took off 4 bases at V and 2 bases at J, with 16 bases between the two ends. This CDR3 contains 16 residues. Germline CDR1 MDHEN, CDR2 SYDVKM.